These T cell receptor beta chains were read from a single sample in a study of Graves' ophthalmopathy and Graves' hyperthyroidism. TCRdb re-called the multiplex PCR reads through MiXCR, storing one row per CDR3 protein. The sample has around 660,000 distinct CDR3 sequences; approximately 39% are singletons. Material: peripheral blood. The receptors come from an adult man with Graves' ophthalmopathy. Both conserved end residues are part of each CDR3.

v_call cdr3_aa
TRBV25-1 CASSGDRATGNTIYF
TRBV5-1 CASSLEEGLWNTEALF
TRBV7-9 CASSFWGEETQYF
TRBV7-3 CASSVTPGQGSPLHF
TRBV15 CATSRGQGRNSPLHF
TRBV2 CASSEGLGFQPQHF
TRBV10-3 CAISVGGDYGYTF
TRBV9 CASSGPDRGYEQYF
TRBV6-6 CASSYGDTGKLFF
TRBV7-8 CASSLGLAGNTEAFF
TRBV20-1 CSARGQLSYGYTF
TRBV12-3/TRBV12-4 CASSQGQGRGTEAFF